In its sample, the clone carrying this T cell receptor (beta chain) was seen a few times. Antigen unknown. The data originate from a study of T cell responses to AZD1222 COVID-19 vaccine. About the study: Second-dose schedules of about 4 or about 12 weeks were combined.

V gave up 5 bases and J gave up 7 bases; unmatched junction bases: 16. This CDR3 has 17 residues. From germline, CDR1 is SGHDT and CDR2 YYEEEE. The repertoire was sequenced with immunoSEQ multiplex PCR; TCRdb's copy has only in-frame clones and lacks some. Counted here are roughly 67,000 clones, 65% to 80% occurring once; the ten biggest clones make up around 10%. Study-level findings and limits: Distributed over spike, vaccine-associated CD4 TCRs predominated at 160-218 and 743-854. The reported proportion of spike-specific TCRs targeting unmutated variant regions was nearly half. All repertoire sampling was performed exclusively after the peak T cell response.

V usage is TRBV5-6 and J usage is TRBJ2-1; 9 bases fit TRBD1. This clonotype originated in an adult in good health. The input for sequencing was peripheral blood, taken on day 0 of AZD1222 vaccination. CDR3 bases: TGTGCCAGCAGAATGAAAACAGGGGGCCCTCGGTGGAATGAGCAGTTCTTC. This translates into CASRMKTGGPRWNEQFF.